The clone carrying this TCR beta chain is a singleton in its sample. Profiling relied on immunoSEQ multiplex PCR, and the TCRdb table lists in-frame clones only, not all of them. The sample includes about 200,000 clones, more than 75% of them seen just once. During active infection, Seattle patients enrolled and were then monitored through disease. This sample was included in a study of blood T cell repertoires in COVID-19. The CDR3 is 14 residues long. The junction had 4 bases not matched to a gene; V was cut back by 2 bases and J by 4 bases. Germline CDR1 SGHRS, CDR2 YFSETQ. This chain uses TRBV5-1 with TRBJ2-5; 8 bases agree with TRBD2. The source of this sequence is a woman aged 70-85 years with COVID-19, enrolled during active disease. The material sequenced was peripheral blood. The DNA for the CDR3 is TGCGCCAGCAGCTTACCCGGGAGGGCAGAGACCCAGTACTTC. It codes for CASSLPGRAETQYF.